This T cell receptor (beta chain) was sequenced in a study of shared clonotypes between healthy human individuals. Some clones are missing from TCRdb's copy, which holds only in-frame ones; the method was immunoSEQ multiplex PCR. The sample consists of roughly 2.6 million clones, roughly 92% of them appearing once. Specimen: naive CD4+ T cells sorted from blood. Subset given: CD45RA+ positively selected. This receptor was identified in a man between 18 and 35 years old in good health.

The CDR3 protein is CASRSFILNTEAFF. The CDR3 DNA reads TGTGCCAGCAGATCCTTTATATTGAACACTGAAGCTTTCTTT. The J gene is TRBJ1-1, the V gene TRBV27, with unresolved D. The germline gives CDR1 MNHEY, CDR2 SMNVEV (reference sequence). The CDR3 covers 14 residues. V shed 6 bases and J shed 0 bases, with 11 bases lying between them.